The clone carrying this TCR beta chain has just a few counts. No antigen is known for it. For sequencing, patients were chosen who had shown expansion of CD8+CD57+ cells by flow cytometry. Every one of the patients had aplastic anemia (severe, acquired). The sample comes from a study of CD8+CD57+ T cells in acquired aplastic anemia. The wider study: Sorted cells (CD4+ and CD8+) yielded DNA amounts that averaged approximately 2.9 ug. Regarding the study as a whole: There were approximately 27 CD8+ CDR3 sequences that occurred in both patients and controls.

Germline V CDR1 and CDR2: DFQATT, SNEGSKA (reference sequence). The CDR3 extends over 16 amino acids. With V trimmed by 5 bases and J by 3 bases, 13 bases remained unmatched. Using genomic DNA as the template, TCR beta VDJ and CDR3 profiling was carried out. TCRdb re-called the reads through MiXCR, storing one row per CDR3 protein. Altogether about 160,000 distinct CDR3 sequences are present, 71% being singletons, with the ten largest covering 35% to 60%. The specimen was sorted CD4+, CD8+, or CD8+CD57+ T cells (not recorded which) from PBMCs. This TCR was recovered from a human donor with aplastic anemia. The chain joins TRBV20-1 to TRBJ2-3; 8 nucleotides match TRBD1. The CDR3 nucleotides read TGCAGTGCTTCCGGGACAGGAGTTTCGTGGACAGATACGCAGTATTTT. This sequence encodes CSASGTGVSWTDTQYF.